The 23 T cell receptor beta chains below all came from one sample that was sequenced in a study of cytomegalovirus exposure and HLA in healthy donors. The PCR ran on 60 Vbeta and 13 Jbeta primers. This table comes from immunoSEQ multiplex PCR, and its TCRdb copy is limited to in-frame clones, with some not included. The table has some 87,000 clones, roughly 58% seen once. Sequencing was carried out using PBMCs. These receptors all stem from a young woman in good health and CMV-seropositive.

CDR3 residues: CASSPPGLQNEQFF. The CDR3 nucleotides are TGTGCCAGCTCACCACCGGGACTCCAGAATGAGCAGTTCTTC. The V call is TRBV18, the J call TRBJ2-1; possibly TRBD2 for D (6 bases). The CDR3 covers 14 residues. Per germline, CDR1 KGHSH and CDR2 LQKENI. Deletions cut 0 bases from V and 7 bases from J, with 10 bases between. The complete variable domain, with remaining parts taken from reference TRBV18 and TRBJ2-1, reads NAGVMQNPRHLVRRRGQEARLRCSPMKGHSHVYWYRQLPEEGLKFMVYLQKENIIDESGMPKERFSAEFPKEGPSILRIQQVVRGDSAAYFCASSPPGLQNEQFFGPGTRLTVL.

This clone was found once. This chain links TRBV7-2 with TRBJ1-1; 8 bases are a match to TRBD1. This CDR3 has 14 amino acids. Trimming took 5 bases from V and 1 from J; bases not matched to a gene: 3. Germline V gene sequence: CDR1 SGHTA, CDR2 FQGNSA. The DNA of the CDR3 is TGTGCCAGCAGCCGGGGACAGGCGAACACTGAAGCTTTCTTT. Its translation is CASSRGQANTEAFF.

The V call is TRBV27, the J call TRBJ2-7; perhaps TRBD1 as D (5 bases). Deletions cut 5 bases from V and 0 bases from J, with 8 bases between. Germline values: CDR1 MNHEY, CDR2 SMNVEV (reference sequence). The CDR3 has 13 residues. The CDR3 protein is CASSIGASYEQYF. The CDR3 nucleotides read TGTGCCAGCAGTATAGGGGCCTCCTACGAGCAGTACTTC.

V usage is TRBV29-1 and J usage is TRBJ2-5; tentative D call: TRBD2 (6 bases). CDR1 and CDR2 (germline): SQVTM, ANQGSEA. This CDR3 has 12 residues. V was trimmed by 7 bases and J by 4 bases, leaving 13 bases between them. The CDR3 region is CSAGGGLETQYF. The CDR3 bases are TGCAGCGCCGGAGGAGGGTTAGAGACCCAGTACTTC.

This clone is large in the sample. The chain carries TRBV7-3 and TRBJ2-7, with D possibly being TRBD1 (6 bases). Germline-derived CDR1 and CDR2 are SGHTA and FQGTGA. The CDR3 length is 12 residues. V shed 4 bases and J shed 2 bases, with 6 bases lying between them. CDR3 in DNA: TGTGCCAGCAGCTCAGGGGCCTACGAGCAGTACTTC. This encodes CASSSGAYEQYF.

This clone has a handful of counts. The CDR3 coding sequence is TGTGCCAGCAGCCAAGGGGGAGCATTCTCCGCCGAGCAGTACTTC. This codes for CASSQGGAFSAEQYF. The J gene is TRBJ2-7, the V gene TRBV14; possibly TRBD2 for D (5 bases). The CDR3 is 15 amino acids. The germline V gene encodes CDR1 SGHDN and CDR2 FVKESK. V was cut by 1 base and J by 6 bases, with 16 bases left in between. Variable domain in full (rest from reference TRBV14 and TRBJ2-7): EAGVTQFPSHSVIEKGQTVTLRCDPISGHDNLYWYRRVMGKEIKFLLHFVKESKQDESGMPNNRFLAERTGGTYSTLKVQPAELEDSGVYFCASSQGGAFSAEQYFGPGTRLTVT.

This clone was picked up a small number of times. This chain links TRBV5-6 with TRBJ2-3; TRBD2 matches 16 bases. CDR3 length: 16 amino acids. V lost 3 bases and J lost 8; bases outside the gene matches: 6. Germline assignment: CDR1 SGHDT and CDR2 YYEEEE. Written as DNA, the CDR3 is TGTGCCAGCAGCTCCGGGACTAGCGGGGGGGGTGGTACGCAGTATTTT. Protein product: CASSSGTSGGGGTQYF.

V gene TRBV14 combines with J gene TRBJ2-5, with 9 positions matching TRBD2. Looked up from germline, CDR1 is SGHDN and CDR2 is FVKESK. With V trimmed by 2 bases and J by 5 bases, 9 bases remained unmatched. CDR3 length: 16 residues. In nucleotides, the CDR3 is TGTGCCAGCAGCCAATTGCGGGGGGGATTTGAGGAGACCCAGTACTTC. It yields the protein CASSQLRGGFEETQYF. The entire variable domain, with the rest obtained from reference TRBV14 and TRBJ2-5, is as follows: EAGVTQFPSHSVIEKGQTVTLRCDPISGHDNLYWYRRVMGKEIKFLLHFVKESKQDESGMPNNRFLAERTGGTYSTLKVQPAELEDSGVYFCASSQLRGGFEETQYFGPGTRLLVL.

This chain connects TRBV30 to TRBJ1-2; TRBD1 aligns across 7 bases. The V and J ends lost 1 base and 4 bases, in that order; junction bases with no gene match: 0. This CDR3 comprises 12 residues. Germline lookup yields CDR1 GTSNPN and CDR2 SVGIG (reference sequence). The CDR3 sequence is CAWSAGGYGYTF. The CDR3 DNA reads TGTGCCTGGAGTGCAGGGGGCTATGGCTACACCTTC.

The CDR3 nucleotides are TGTGCCAGCAGCTTAGGGAGAAGCACAGATACGCAGTATTTT. Translated: CASSLGRSTDTQYF. The chain uses TRBV7-3 and TRBJ2-3; possible D gene TRBD2, 5 bases. This CDR3 comprises 14 residues. Germline V gene data show CDR1 as SGHTA and CDR2 as FQGTGA. Trimming shortened V by 2 bases and J by 0 bases, and 6 bases separated the two germline ends.

The chain carries TRBV19 and TRBJ1-2, with TRBD1 matching over 8 bases. The CDR3 has 14 residues. CDR1 is LNHDA and CDR2 is SQIVND in the germline V gene (reference sequence). The trim removed 7 bases at V and 7 bases at J, leaving 11 bases unmatched. In nucleotides, the CDR3 is TGTGCCAGTACCCAACAGGGGGGAAACCCTGGCTACACCTTC. Residues: CASTQQGGNPGYTF. Drawing the rest from reference TRBV19 and TRBJ1-2, the complete variable domain is DGGITQSPKYLFRKEGQNVTLSCEQNLNHDAMYWYRQDPGQGLRLIYYSQIVNDFQKGDIAEGYSVSREKKESFPLTVTSAQKNPTAFYLCASTQQGGNPGYTFGSGTRLTVV.

The chain uses TRBV6-1 and TRBJ2-3; a possible D gene is TRBD2 (8 bases). V was trimmed by 2 bases and J by 9 bases, leaving 18 bases between them. Germline loops: CDR1 MNHNS, CDR2 SASEGT. The CDR3 extends over 15 amino acids. The CDR3 DNA sequence: TGTGCCAGCAGTGAAACCTATCGGGAGGGACAGACGCAGTATTTT. Residues: CASSETYREGQTQYF.

The V call is TRBV7-3, the J call TRBJ1-1; D unclear. Trimming took 5 bases from V and 4 from J, leaving 20 bases between them. Per the germline V gene, CDR1 is SGHTA and CDR2 is FQGTGA. The CDR3 is made up of 16 amino acids. CDR3 nucleotide sequence: TGTGCCAGCAGCCCCTCGGGTGGGCAACTAGGCACTGAAGCTTTCTTT. The encoded protein is CASSPSGGQLGTEAFF.

In this sample, this clone turned up a few times. The genes are TRBV11-2 and TRBJ2-7; 9 bases map to TRBD1. The V segment lost 4 bases and the J segment 1 base; nucleotides outside the gene matches: 5. CDR3 length: 15 amino acids. Germline V gives CDR1 SGHAT, CDR2 FQNNGV. The CDR3 bases are TGTGCCAGCAGCTCTCCGGGACAGGGTTCCTACGAGCAGTACTTC. Its translation: CASSSPGQGSYEQYF.

The rearrangement links TRBV2 to TRBJ2-6; 8 bases agree with TRBD1. V trimming: 6 bases; J trimming: 0 bases; junction bases outside the gene matches: 13. The CDR3 contains 19 residues. The V gene's germline CDR1 is SNHLY and CDR2 FYNNEI. The CDR3 here is CASSLPRDRSSSGANVLTF. The CDR3, as DNA: TGTGCCAGCAGCCTACCCCGGGACAGGTCCTCCTCTGGGGCCAACGTCCTGACTTTC.

This clone was detected only a few times. The V and J genes are TRBV4-1 and TRBJ2-6; TRBD1 agrees at 7 bases. The CDR3 runs 17 residues. Germline values: CDR1 MGHRA, CDR2 YSYEKL. The V segment lost 4 bases and the J segment 2 bases; nucleotides outside the gene matches: 8. CDR3 sequence: CASSPKTGTAGANVLTF. Written as DNA, the CDR3 is TGCGCCAGCAGCCCAAAGACCGGGACAGCTGGGGCCAACGTCCTGACTTTC.

This clone was counted between two and nine times. The chain employs TRBV18 and TRBJ1-5; D remains ambiguous. Trimming removed 3 bases at V and 3 bases at J, with 9 bases between. The CDR3 is made up of 14 amino acids. The germline CDR1 and CDR2 sequences are KGHSH and LQKENI. CDR3 coding DNA: TGTGCCAGCTCACCGGGCGGGAACAATCAGCCCCAGCATTTT. Translation: CASSPGGNNQPQHF. The variable domain in full, with the rest retrieved from reference TRBV18 and TRBJ1-5, is NAGVMQNPRHLVRRRGQEARLRCSPMKGHSHVYWYRQLPEEGLKFMVYLQKENIIDESGMPKERFSAEFPKEGPSILRIQQVVRGDSAAYFCASSPGGNNQPQHFGDGTRLSIL.

This clone was counted a few times. The chain is built from TRBV15 and TRBJ2-5, with D tentatively TRBD2 (5 bases). The CDR3 is made up of 13 amino acids. From germline, CDR1 is LNHNV and CDR2 YYDKDF (reference sequence). Trimming shortened V by 9 bases and J by 4 bases, and 15 bases separated the two germline ends. This CDR3 is CATKGVNAETQYF. The CDR3 DNA reads TGTGCCACGAAGGGAGTAAATGCAGAGACCCAGTACTTC.

This clone showed up just once. This chain joins TRBV30 and TRBJ2-7; 11 bases line up with TRBD2. The trim removed 3 bases at V and 1 base at J, leaving 5 bases unmatched. CDR1 GTSNPN and CDR2 SVGIG come from the germline V gene (reference sequence). This CDR3 has 15 amino acids. In nucleotides, the CDR3 is TGTGCCTGGAGAGATATAGCGGGGGGGTCCTACGAGCAGTACTTC. Encoded protein: CAWRDIAGGSYEQYF. Looking up the rest from reference TRBV30 and TRBJ2-7 gives the full variable domain: SQTIHQWPATLVQPVGSPLSLECTVEGTSNPNLYWYRQAAGRGLQLLFYSVGIGQISSEVPQNLSASRPQDRQFILSSKKLLLSDSGFYLCAWRDIAGGSYEQYFGPGTRLTVT.

This chain links TRBV4-3 with TRBJ1-3; unclear D gene. V gave up 0 bases and J gave up 3 bases, with 15 bases separating them. CDR1 is LGHNA, CDR2 YSLEER, per germline. There are 17 residues in the CDR3. In DNA, the CDR3 is TGCGCCAGCAGCCAAGATTCGACGTGGAGTGGTGGAAACACCATATATTTT. Translated, it gives CASSQDSTWSGGNTIYF.

The chain carries TRBV5-1 and TRBJ2-3; 8 nucleotides align to TRBD1. With 1 base clipped from V and 1 base from J, the junction kept 2 bases outside the gene matches. CDR3 length: 15 amino acids. Germline CDR1 reads SGHRS; CDR2 reads YFSETQ. The CDR3 DNA sequence: TGCGCCAGCAGCTTGCCGGGACAGGGCACAGATACGCAGTATTTT. Amino acid sequence: CASSLPGQGTDTQYF.

The genes are TRBV5-1 and TRBJ1-6; 10 nucleotides line up with TRBD1. V was clipped by 4 bases and J by 10 bases; unmatched bases: 11. Germline values: CDR1 SGHRS, CDR2 YFSETQ. The CDR3 spans 16 residues. CDR3 sequence reads: CASSQQSGTGASPLHF. CDR3 DNA: TGCGCCAGCAGCCAACAATCCGGGACAGGGGCATCACCCCTCCACTTT. The variable domain in full, completed from reference TRBV5-1 and TRBJ1-6, reads KAGVTQTPRYLIKTRGQQVTLSCSPISGHRSVSWYQQTPGQGLQFLFEYFSETQRNKGNFPGRFSGRQFSNSRSEMNVSTLELGDSALYLCASSQQSGTGASPLHFGNGTRLTVT.

The chain links TRBV7-9 to TRBJ2-7, with D unresolved. The CDR3 covers 13 residues. The V gene lost 2 bases and the J gene lost 1 base, with 6 bases spanning the gap. Germline loops: CDR1 SEHNR, CDR2 FQNEAQ (reference sequence). The DNA for the CDR3 is TGTGCCAGCAGCTTACCTCCGTCCTACGAGCAGTACTTC. Amino acids: CASSLPPSYEQYF.